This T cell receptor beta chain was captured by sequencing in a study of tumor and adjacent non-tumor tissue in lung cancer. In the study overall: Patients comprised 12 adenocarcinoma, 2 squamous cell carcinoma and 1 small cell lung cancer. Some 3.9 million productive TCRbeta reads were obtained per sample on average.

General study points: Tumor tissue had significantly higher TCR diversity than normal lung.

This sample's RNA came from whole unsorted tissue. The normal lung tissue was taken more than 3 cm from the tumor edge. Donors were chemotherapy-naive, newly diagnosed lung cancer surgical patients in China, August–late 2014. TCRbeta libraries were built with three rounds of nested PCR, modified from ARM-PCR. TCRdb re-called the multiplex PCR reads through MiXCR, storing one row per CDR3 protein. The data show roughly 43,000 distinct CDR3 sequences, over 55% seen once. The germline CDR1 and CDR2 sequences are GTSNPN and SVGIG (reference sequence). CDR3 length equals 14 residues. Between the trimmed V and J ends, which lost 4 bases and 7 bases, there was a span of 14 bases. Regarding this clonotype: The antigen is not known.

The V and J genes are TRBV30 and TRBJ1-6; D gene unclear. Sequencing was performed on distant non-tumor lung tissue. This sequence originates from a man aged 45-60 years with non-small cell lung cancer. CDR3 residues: CAWNVGSTNSPLHF. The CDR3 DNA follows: TGTGCCTGGAATGTCGGAAGTACCAATTCACCCCTCCACTTT.